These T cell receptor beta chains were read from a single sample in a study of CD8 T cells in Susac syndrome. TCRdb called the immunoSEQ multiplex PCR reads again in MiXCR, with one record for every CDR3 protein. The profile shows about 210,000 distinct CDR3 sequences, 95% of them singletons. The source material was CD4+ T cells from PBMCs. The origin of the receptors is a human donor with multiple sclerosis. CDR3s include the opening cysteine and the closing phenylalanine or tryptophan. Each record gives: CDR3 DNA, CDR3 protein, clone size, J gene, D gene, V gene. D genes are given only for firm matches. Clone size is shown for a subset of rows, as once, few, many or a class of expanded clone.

TGTGCCACCAGCGGACGAGGATCGAATGAGCAGTTCTTC	CATSGRGSNEQFF	-	TRBJ2-1	-	TRBV24-1
TGCAGTGCTTACCGGTCTGGGGACGAGCAGTACTTC	CSAYRSGDEQYF	once	TRBJ2-7	-	TRBV20-1
TGTGCCTGGAGTGGGAGGGGAAACCGGGACTCCCACTCCTACAATGAGCAGTTCTTC	CAWSGRGNRDSHSYNEQFF	-	TRBJ2-1	-	TRBV30
TGTGCCAGCAGCTTATTCGCAGATGGAAACACCATATATTTT	CASSLFADGNTIYF	-	TRBJ1-3	-	TRBV7-6
TGTGCCAGCAGTTCCCTTGGACAGGGAGCAAGCTACGAGCAGTACTTC	CASSSLGQGASYEQYF	-	TRBJ2-7	TRBD1	TRBV6-5
TGTGCCAGCAGTAAGACTAGCGGGAGGGGAGACAATGAGCAGTTCTTC	CASSKTSGRGDNEQFF	-	TRBJ2-1	TRBD2	TRBV3-1
TGTGCCAGCAGTTTAGCCGGAGCACATACAGATACGCAGTATTTT	CASSLAGAHTDTQYF	-	TRBJ2-3	-	TRBV12-3/TRBV12-4
TGTGCCAGCAGCGTATTGAGCGGGAGGGCCGTTGAGCAGTTCTTC	CASSVLSGRAVEQFF	-	TRBJ2-1	TRBD2	TRBV9
TGCGCCAGCAGCAGCCGGGACAACTATGGCTACACCTTC	CASSSRDNYGYTF	-	TRBJ1-2	-	TRBV5-1
TGTGCTAGTGGTTTTGGACTAGCGGGGGCAGATACGCAGTATTTT	CASGFGLAGADTQYF	-	TRBJ2-3	TRBD2	TRBV12-5
TGCAGTGGTCTTTCCCGCTCCAATGAGCAGTTCTTC	CSGLSRSNEQFF	-	TRBJ2-1	-	TRBV20-1
TGCAGTGCTAGAGCGGACTACCTAACCTACGAGCAGTACTTC	CSARADYLTYEQYF	-	TRBJ2-7	-	TRBV20-1
TGCGCCAGCAGTCATGACCACCGGGACCCCCTTAACAATCAGCCCCAGCATTTT	CASSHDHRDPLNNQPQHF	-	TRBJ1-5	-	TRBV23-1